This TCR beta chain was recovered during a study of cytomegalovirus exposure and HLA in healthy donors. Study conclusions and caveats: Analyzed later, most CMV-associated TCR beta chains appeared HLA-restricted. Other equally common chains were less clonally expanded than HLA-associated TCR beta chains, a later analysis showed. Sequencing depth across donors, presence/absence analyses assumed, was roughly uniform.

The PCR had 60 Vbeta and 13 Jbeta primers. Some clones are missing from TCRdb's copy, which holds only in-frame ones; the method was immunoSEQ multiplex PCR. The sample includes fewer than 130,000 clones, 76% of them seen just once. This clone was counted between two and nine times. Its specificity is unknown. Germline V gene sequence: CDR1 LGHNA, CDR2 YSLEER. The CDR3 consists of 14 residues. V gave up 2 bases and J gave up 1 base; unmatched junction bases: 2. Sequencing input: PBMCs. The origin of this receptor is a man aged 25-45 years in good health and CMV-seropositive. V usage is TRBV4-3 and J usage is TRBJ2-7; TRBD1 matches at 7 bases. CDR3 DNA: TGCGCCAGCAGCCAAATCAGGGGGTCCTACGAGCAGTACTTC. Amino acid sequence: CASSQIRGSYEQYF.